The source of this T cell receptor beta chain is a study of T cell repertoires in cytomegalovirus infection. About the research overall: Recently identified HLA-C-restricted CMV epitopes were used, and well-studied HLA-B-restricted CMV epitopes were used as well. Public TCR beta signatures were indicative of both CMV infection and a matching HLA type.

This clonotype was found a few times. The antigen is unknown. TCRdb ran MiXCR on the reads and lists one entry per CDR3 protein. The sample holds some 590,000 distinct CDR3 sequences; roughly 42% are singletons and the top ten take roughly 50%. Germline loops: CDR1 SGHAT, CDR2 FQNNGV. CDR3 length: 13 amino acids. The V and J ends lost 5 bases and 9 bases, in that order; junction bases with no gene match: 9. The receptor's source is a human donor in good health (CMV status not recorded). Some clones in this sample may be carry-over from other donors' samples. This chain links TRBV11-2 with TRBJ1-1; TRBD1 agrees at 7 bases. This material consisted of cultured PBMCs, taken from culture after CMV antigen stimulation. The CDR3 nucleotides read TGTGCCAGCAGCGCCCCCGGGGACAGTAAAGCTTTCTTT. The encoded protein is CASSAPGDSKAFF.